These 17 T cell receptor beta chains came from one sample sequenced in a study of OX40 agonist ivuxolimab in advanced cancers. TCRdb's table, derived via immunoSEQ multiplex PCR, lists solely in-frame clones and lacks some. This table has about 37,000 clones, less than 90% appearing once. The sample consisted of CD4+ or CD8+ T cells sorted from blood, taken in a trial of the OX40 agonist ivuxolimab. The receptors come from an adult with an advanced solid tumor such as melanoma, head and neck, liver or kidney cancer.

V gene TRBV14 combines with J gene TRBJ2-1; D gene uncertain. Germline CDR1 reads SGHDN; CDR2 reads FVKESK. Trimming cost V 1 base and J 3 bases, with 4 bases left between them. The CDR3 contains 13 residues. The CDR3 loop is CASSQALYNEQFF. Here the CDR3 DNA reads TGTGCCAGCAGCCAAGCCCTCTACAATGAGCAGTTCTTC.

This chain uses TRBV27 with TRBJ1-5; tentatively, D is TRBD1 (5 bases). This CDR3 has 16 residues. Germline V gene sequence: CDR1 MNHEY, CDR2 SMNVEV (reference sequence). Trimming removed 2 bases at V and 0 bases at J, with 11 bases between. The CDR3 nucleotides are TGTGCCAGCAGTTTAGAGGGGTGGAATAGCAATCAGCCCCAGCATTTT. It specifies CASSLEGWNSNQPQHF.

This CDR3 is CASSQDSGYGVRDTQYF. CDR3 coding DNA: TGTGCCAGCAGCCAAGATTCGGGGTACGGGGTTAGAGATACGCAGTATTTT. The V gene is TRBV14, the J gene TRBJ2-3, with D possibly matching TRBD2 (5 bases). Germline V gene sequence: CDR1 SGHDN, CDR2 FVKESK. V was pared by 0 bases and J by 5 bases, with 18 bases between. The CDR3 spans 17 residues.

CDR3 DNA sequence: TGCGCCAGCAGCTACAAGCTATTTCTTTCGGGGGATACGTATGGCTACACCTTC. This gives the protein CASSYKLFLSGDTYGYTF. This chain links TRBV4-1 with TRBJ1-2, with D tentatively TRBD1 (5 bases). Per germline, CDR1 MGHRA and CDR2 YSYEKL. CDR3 length equals 18 residues. Trimming left V 5 bases short and J 5 bases short, with 27 bases between.

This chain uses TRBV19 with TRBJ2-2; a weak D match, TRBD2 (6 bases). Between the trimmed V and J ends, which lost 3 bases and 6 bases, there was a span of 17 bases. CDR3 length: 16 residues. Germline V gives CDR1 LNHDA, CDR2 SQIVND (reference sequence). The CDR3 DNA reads TGTGCCAGTAGTATTAGGACCGAGACGGGGGCCGGGGAGCTGTTTTTT. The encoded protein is CASSIRTETGAGELFF.

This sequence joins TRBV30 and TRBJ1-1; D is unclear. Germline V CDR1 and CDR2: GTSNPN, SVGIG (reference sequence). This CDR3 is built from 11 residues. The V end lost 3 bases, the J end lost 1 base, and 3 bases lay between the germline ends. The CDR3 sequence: CAWRPNTEAFF. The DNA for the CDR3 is TGTGCCTGGAGGCCGAACACTGAAGCTTTCTTT.

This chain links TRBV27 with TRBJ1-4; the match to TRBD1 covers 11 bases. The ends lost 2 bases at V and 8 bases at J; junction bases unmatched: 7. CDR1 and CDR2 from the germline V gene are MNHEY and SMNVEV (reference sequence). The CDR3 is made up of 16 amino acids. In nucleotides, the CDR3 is TGTGCCAGCAGTTTAGTGGGACAGGGGGAAATGGAAAAACTGTTTTTT. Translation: CASSLVGQGEMEKLFF.

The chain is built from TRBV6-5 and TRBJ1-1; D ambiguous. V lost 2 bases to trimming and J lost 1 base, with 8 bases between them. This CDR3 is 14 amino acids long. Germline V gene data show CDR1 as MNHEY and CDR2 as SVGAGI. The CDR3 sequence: CASSYAQKNTEAFF. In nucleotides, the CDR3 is TGTGCCAGCAGTTACGCTCAGAAGAACACTGAAGCTTTCTTT.

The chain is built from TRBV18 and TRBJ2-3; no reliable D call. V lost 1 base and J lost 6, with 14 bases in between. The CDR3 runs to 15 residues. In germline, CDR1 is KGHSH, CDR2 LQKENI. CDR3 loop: CASSPLYSFDDTQYF. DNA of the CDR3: TGTGCCAGCTCACCACTCTACTCCTTCGACGATACGCAGTATTTT.

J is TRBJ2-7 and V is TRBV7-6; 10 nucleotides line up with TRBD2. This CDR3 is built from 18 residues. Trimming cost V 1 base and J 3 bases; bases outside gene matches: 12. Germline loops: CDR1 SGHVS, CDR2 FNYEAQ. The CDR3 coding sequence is TGTGCCAGCAGCTTAGTCCTAGCGGGGGCCGCCATAGGCTACGAGCAGTACTTC. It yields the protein CASSLVLAGAAIGYEQYF.

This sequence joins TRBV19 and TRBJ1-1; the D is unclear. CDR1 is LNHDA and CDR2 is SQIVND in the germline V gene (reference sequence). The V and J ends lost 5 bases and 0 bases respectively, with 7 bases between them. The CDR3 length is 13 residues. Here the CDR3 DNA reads TGTGCCAGTAGTCAGTATATGAACACTGAAGCTTTCTTT. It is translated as CASSQYMNTEAFF. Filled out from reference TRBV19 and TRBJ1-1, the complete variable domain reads DGGITQSPKYLFRKEGQNVTLSCEQNLNHDAMYWYRQDPGQGLRLIYYSQIVNDFQKGDIAEGYSVSREKKESFPLTVTSAQKNPTAFYLCASSQYMNTEAFFGQGTRLTVV.

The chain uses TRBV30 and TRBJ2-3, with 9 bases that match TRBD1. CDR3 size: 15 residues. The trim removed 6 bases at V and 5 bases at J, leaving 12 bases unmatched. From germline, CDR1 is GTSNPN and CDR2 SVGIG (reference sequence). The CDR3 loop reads CACSDRDREIDTQYF. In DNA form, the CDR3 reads TGTGCCTGCTCGGACCGGGACAGGGAAATAGATACGCAGTATTTT.

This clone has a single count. The CDR3 nucleotides are TGTGCCAGCAGCCAAGAGTCCTCTGGAAACACCATATATTTT. Amino acid sequence: CASSQESSGNTIYF. V usage is TRBV14 and J usage is TRBJ1-3; D is undetermined. The germline V gene encodes CDR1 SGHDN and CDR2 FVKESK. The CDR3 is made up of 14 amino acids. With 0 bases removed from V and 0 bases from J, the gap between germline ends came to 3 bases.

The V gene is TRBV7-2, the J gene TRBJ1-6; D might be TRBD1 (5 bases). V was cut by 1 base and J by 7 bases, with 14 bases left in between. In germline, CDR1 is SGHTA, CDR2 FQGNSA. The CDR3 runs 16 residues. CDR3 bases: TGTGCCAGCAGCTTAGATACAGGTCTAAGAAATTCACCCCTCCACTTT. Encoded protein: CASSLDTGLRNSPLHF. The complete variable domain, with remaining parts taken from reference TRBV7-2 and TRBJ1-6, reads GAGVSQSPSNKVTEKGKDVELRCDPISGHTALYWYRQSLGQGLEFLIYFQGNSAPDKSGLPSDRFSAERTGGSVSTLTIQRTQQEDSAVYLCASSLDTGLRNSPLHFGNGTRLTVT.

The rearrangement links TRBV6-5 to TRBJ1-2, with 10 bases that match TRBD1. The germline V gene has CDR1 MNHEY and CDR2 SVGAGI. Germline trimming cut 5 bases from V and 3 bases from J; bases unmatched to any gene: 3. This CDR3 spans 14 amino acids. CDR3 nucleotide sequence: TGTGCCAGCAGTCAGACAGGGGGCGACTATGGCTACACCTTC. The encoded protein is CASSQTGGDYGYTF.

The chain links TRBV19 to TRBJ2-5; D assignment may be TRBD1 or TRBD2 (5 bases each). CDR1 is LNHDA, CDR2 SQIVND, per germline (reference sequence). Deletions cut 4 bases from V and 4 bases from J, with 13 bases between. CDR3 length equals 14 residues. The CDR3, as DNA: TGTGCCAGTAGTAGAGTGGGGGTGGCAGAGACCCAGTACTTC. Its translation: CASSRVGVAETQYF.

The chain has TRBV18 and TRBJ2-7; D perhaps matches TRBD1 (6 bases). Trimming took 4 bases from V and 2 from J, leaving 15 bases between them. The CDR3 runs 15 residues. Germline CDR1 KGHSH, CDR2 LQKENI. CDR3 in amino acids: CASSHDRDITYEQYF. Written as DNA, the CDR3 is TGTGCCAGCTCACACGACCGGGACATTACCTACGAGCAGTACTTC.